Listed here are 17 T cell receptor beta chains from one sample, sequenced in a study of beta chain features in type 1 diabetes. All of the isolated RNA was reverse transcribed, so expressed TCRB transcripts were sequenced. Using immunoSEQ multiplex PCR, the repertoire was profiled, and TCRdb retains in-frame clones only, with some absent. The table records fewer than 350,000 clones, around a fifth of them present only once. The specimen was naive CD4+ T cells from blood. The receptor source for this set is a woman aged 18-35 years in good health.

This clone showed up just a few times. The chain combines TRBV19 with TRBJ1-1; 7 nucleotides line up with TRBD1. Trimming at V came to 5 bases and at J to 6 bases, leaving 9 bases not matched to a gene. This CDR3 is 14 amino acids long. The V gene's germline CDR1 is LNHDA and CDR2 SQIVND (reference sequence). This CDR3 is CASSLQTGMAEAFF. DNA of the CDR3: TGTGCCAGTAGTCTACAGACAGGGATGGCTGAAGCTTTCTTT. Looking up the rest from reference TRBV19 and TRBJ1-1 gives the full variable domain: DGGITQSPKYLFRKEGQNVTLSCEQNLNHDAMYWYRQDPGQGLRLIYYSQIVNDFQKGDIAEGYSVSREKKESFPLTVTSAQKNPTAFYLCASSLQTGMAEAFFGQGTRLTVV.

The V gene is TRBV28, the J gene TRBJ2-2; TRBD2 matches at 9 bases. CDR3 length: 16 amino acids. CDR1 and CDR2 (germline): MDHEN, SYDVKM. V lost 3 bases and J lost 3; bases outside the gene matches: 5. CDR3 sequence: CASSLAGGSDTGELFF. The CDR3 bases are TGTGCCAGCAGTTTGGCGGGAGGGTCGGACACCGGGGAGCTGTTTTTT.

This clone showed up just a few times. V and J are TRBV20-1 and TRBJ1-6; D gene unclear. The CDR3 runs to 11 residues. CDR1 is DFQATT and CDR2 is SNEGSKA in the germline V gene (reference sequence). Trimming removed 2 bases at V and 15 bases at J, with 11 bases between. In DNA, the CDR3 is TGCAGTGCTAGAAGTCGACTCCACCTCCACTTT. Translating it yields CSARSRLHLHF.

The chain has TRBV2 and TRBJ1-5; no firm D call. Germline CDR1 and CDR2: SNHLY and FYNNEI. V gave up 6 bases and J gave up 1 base, with 7 bases separating them. This CDR3 has 13 amino acids. This CDR3 reads CASRGASNQPQHF. The CDR3 nucleotides read TGTGCCAGCAGGGGAGCAAGCAATCAGCCCCAGCATTTT.

This clone was recorded a few times. V gene TRBV5-1 combines with J gene TRBJ2-1; 11 positions agree with TRBD2. After removal of 4 bases from V and 2 bases from J, the junction contained 2 bases not matched to a gene. CDR3 length equals 15 residues. The germline V gene encodes CDR1 SGHRS and CDR2 YFSETQ. CDR3 amino acids: CASSPSGGPYNEQFF. The CDR3 coding sequence is TGCGCCAGCAGCCCTAGCGGGGGGCCCTACAATGAGCAGTTCTTC.

This clone was recorded a few times. V is TRBV7-9 and J is TRBJ2-3; 10 bases match TRBD1. This CDR3 contains 15 residues. With 6 bases clipped from V and 6 bases from J, the junction kept 9 bases outside the gene matches. CDR1 SEHNR and CDR2 FQNEAQ come from the germline V gene (reference sequence). The CDR3 protein is CASRKGQGIADTQYF. The CDR3 DNA reads TGTGCCAGCAGAAAGGGACAGGGGATCGCCGATACGCAGTATTTT.

This clone has just a few counts. The V and J genes are TRBV5-5 and TRBJ2-1, with D hard to call. The V end was cut by 2 bases, the J end by 3 bases, with 9 bases between. Germline loops: CDR1 SGHKS, CDR2 YYEKEE (reference sequence). The CDR3 spans 14 residues. The CDR3 loop is CASSFPFVYNEQFF. CDR3 DNA sequence: TGTGCCAGCAGCTTTCCATTTGTCTACAATGAGCAGTTCTTC.

Only a few counts were recorded for this clone. The chain links TRBV6-5 to TRBJ2-7; unclear D gene. The CDR3 totals 14 residues. Germline V gives CDR1 MNHEY, CDR2 SVGAGI. The germline V and J ends were trimmed by 8 bases and 1 base, with 15 bases remaining between them. The chain's CDR3 is CASGQDPYSYEQYF. The CDR3 DNA is TGTGCCAGCGGTCAGGATCCATATTCCTACGAGCAGTACTTC.

This rearrangement joins TRBV5-4 to TRBJ1-2; D is possibly TRBD1 (5 bases). CDR3 length equals 13 residues. Germline V gene lookup returns CDR1 SGHNT and CDR2 YYREEE (reference sequence). The germline V and J ends were trimmed by 5 bases and 4 bases, with 12 bases remaining between them. The CDR3 sequence: CASSLGDSYGYTF. CDR3 coding DNA: TGTGCCAGCAGTTTAGGGGACTCCTATGGCTACACCTTC.

The J gene is TRBJ1-2, the V gene TRBV9; unclear D gene. Germline V gene lookup returns CDR1 SGDLS and CDR2 YYNGEE. Trimming pared 2 bases from V and 4 bases from J, leaving 9 bases between. CDR3 length equals 13 residues. The CDR3 DNA is TGTGCCAGCAGCGTTGAGGGAAGCTATGGCTACACCTTC. Translating it yields CASSVEGSYGYTF.

This clone was found a few times. This sequence joins TRBV7-2 and TRBJ2-7; D not certain. Trimming pared 4 bases from V and 3 bases from J, leaving 13 bases between. The germline CDR1 and CDR2 sequences are SGHTA and FQGNSA. The CDR3 contains 14 residues. CDR3 protein: CASSSSLESYEQYF. The CDR3, as DNA: TGTGCCAGCAGCTCCTCCTTAGAGAGCTACGAGCAGTACTTC.

This clone came up a few times. The chain carries TRBV18 and TRBJ1-6, with D maybe TRBD1 (6 bases). CDR3 size: 13 residues. Germline CDR1 is KGHSH and CDR2 is LQKENI. V was cut by 3 bases and J by 8 bases, with 8 bases left in between. The CDR3 loop is CASSPNRDSPLHF. CDR3 DNA sequence: TGTGCCAGCTCACCCAACAGGGATTCACCCCTCCACTTT. The full variable domain, in which reference TRBV18 and TRBJ1-6 provide the parts outside the CDR3, is NAGVMQNPRHLVRRRGQEARLRCSPMKGHSHVYWYRQLPEEGLKFMVYLQKENIIDESGMPKERFSAEFPKEGPSILRIQQVVRGDSAAYFCASSPNRDSPLHFGNGTRLTVT.

The chain couples TRBV11-2 to TRBJ2-7; 11 bases map to TRBD2. This CDR3 is 16 amino acids long. V was clipped by 5 bases and J by 6 bases; unmatched bases: 12. Germline loops: CDR1 SGHAT, CDR2 FQNNGV. The CDR3 DNA is TGTGCCAGCAGCGGGGTTGGGACTAGCGGACGTGGCGAGCAGTACTTC. Protein sequence: CASSGVGTSGRGEQYF.

The chain joins TRBV25-1 to TRBJ2-5; 11 bases agree with TRBD1. Germline assignment: CDR1 MGHDK and CDR2 SYGVNS. Trimming removed 3 bases from V and 7 bases from J; junction bases left unmatched: 4. The CDR3 is made up of 14 amino acids. The CDR3 loop reads CASSEDRGPGTQYF. DNA for the CDR3: TGTGCCAGCAGTGAGGACAGGGGGCCGGGGACCCAGTACTTC.

This clone was observed a few times. This chain links TRBV18 with TRBJ2-1; 14 bases align to TRBD2. The CDR3 is 17 residues long. V was pared by 1 base and J by 7 bases, with 6 bases of the junction left unmatched. Germline CDR1 is KGHSH and CDR2 is LQKENI. The CDR3: CASSPLGTSGGQNEQFF. The CDR3 bases are TGTGCCAGCTCACCACTTGGGACTAGCGGGGGCCAAAATGAGCAGTTCTTC.

This clone was seen more than once but under ten times. The rearrangement joins TRBV4-1 to TRBJ2-5; D unclear. CDR3 length: 13 residues. Looked up from germline, CDR1 is MGHRA and CDR2 is YSYEKL. The V end was cut by 1 base, the J end by 4 bases, with 7 bases between. The CDR3 loop is CASSQGHGETQYF. CDR3 sequence (DNA): TGCGCCAGCAGCCAAGGACATGGAGAGACCCAGTACTTC.

The CDR3 region is CASSLQGSEAFF. The CDR3 DNA reads as TGCGCCAGCAGCTTACAGGGCAGTGAAGCTTTCTTT. V usage is TRBV5-1 and J usage is TRBJ1-1, with a possible D match to TRBD1 (6 bases). The CDR3 spans 12 residues. Trimming took 2 bases from V and 7 from J, leaving 9 bases between them. CDR1 SGHRS and CDR2 YFSETQ come from the germline V gene.